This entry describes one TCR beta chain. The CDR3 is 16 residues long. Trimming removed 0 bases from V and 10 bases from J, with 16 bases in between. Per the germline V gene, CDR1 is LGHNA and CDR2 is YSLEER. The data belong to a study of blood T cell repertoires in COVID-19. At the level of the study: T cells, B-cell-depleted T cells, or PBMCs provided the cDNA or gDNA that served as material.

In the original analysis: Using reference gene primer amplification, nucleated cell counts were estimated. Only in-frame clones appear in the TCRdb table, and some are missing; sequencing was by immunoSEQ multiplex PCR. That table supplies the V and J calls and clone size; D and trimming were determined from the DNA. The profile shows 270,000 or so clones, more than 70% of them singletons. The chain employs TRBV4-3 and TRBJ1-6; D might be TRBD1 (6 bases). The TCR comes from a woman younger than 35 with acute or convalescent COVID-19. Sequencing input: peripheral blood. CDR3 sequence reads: CASSQERRGRSSPLHF. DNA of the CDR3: TGCGCCAGCAGCCAAGAACGCAGGGGAAGGAGCTCACCCCTCCACTTT.